What follows are 2 T cell receptor beta chains derived from one specimen sequenced in a study of tumor-infiltrating lymphocytes in primary liver carcinoma. Making TCR beta cDNA involved roughly 0.55 ug total RNA and a constant-region primer. Three-round nested multiplex PCR performed with slightly modified ARM-PCR produced the TCR beta libraries. With TRBV1-TRBV30 forward primers and a C-beta reverse primer, the first two PCR rounds were run for about 10 cycles each. From the multiplex PCR reads, TCRdb called clonotypes with MiXCR, one entry per CDR3 protein. The data contain 75,000 to 80,000 distinct CDR3 sequences, under 75% of them seen just once; the ten biggest clones take up approximately 27%. It was from around 20-30 mg of unsorted bulk tissue that RNA and DNA were co-extracted. Sequencing used tumor-adjacent normal liver tissue. The receptors were sampled from a man between 40 and 49 years old with primary liver carcinoma and hepatitis B virus infection.

The chain carries TRBV6-5 and TRBJ2-7; 8 bases line up with TRBD1. Germline assignment: CDR1 MNHEY and CDR2 SVGAGI. The CDR3 runs 14 residues. The V gene end was trimmed by 5 bases and the J gene end by 3 bases; junction bases not matched to a gene: 6. CDR3 nucleotide sequence: TGTGCCAGCAGTGCCGGGACAGGACGCTACGAGCAGTACTTC. It is translated as CASSAGTGRYEQYF.

The chain has TRBV6-2 or TRBV6-3 and TRBJ2-6; TRBD2 matches 7 bases. CDR1 and CDR2 (germline): MNHEY, SVGEGT. V shed 7 bases and J 8 bases; nucleotides not matched to a gene: 23. The CDR3 extends over 19 amino acids. The CDR3 nucleotides read TGTGCCAGCACCCCCGGGGAGGGTACAGGCGTCTCTAGGACCAACGTCCTGACTTTC. This encodes CASTPGEGTGVSRTNVLTF.